A selection of T cell receptor beta chains follows, all from one sample in a study of T-cell memory formation after mild COVID-19. One entry per CDR3 protein, called by TCRdb with MiXCR from the 5' RACE reads. The sample has some 450,000 distinct CDR3 sequences, over 15% seen once. Sample: PBMCs or a T cell subset sorted from them (not recorded which). The receptors were sampled from an adult woman who had mild COVID-19 (a few samples of this study predate the infection). Cell type and time point are not known. Each CDR3 is given with its conserved first and last residue. The D gene is left open where the match is weak. A row's size may be missing; if present it is once, few, many or a size class.

v_call	clone_size	j_call	d_call	cdr3_nt	cdr3_aa
TRBV6-5	few	TRBJ2-3	TRBD2	TGTGCCAGCAGTTACAGCCCCGCGGGAGGTGCGACAGATACGCAGTATTTT	CASSYSPAGGATDTQYF
TRBV19	-	TRBJ2-7	-	TGTGCCACCGGCCCGCAGGGGTCCTACGAGCAGTACTTC	CATGPQGSYEQYF
TRBV3-1	-	TRBJ1-2	-	TGTGCCAGCAGCCAAGGGACAGTCCAAAACTATGGCTACACCTTC	CASSQGTVQNYGYTF
TRBV15	few	TRBJ2-2	-	TGTGCCACCAGCAGATTTCAGGACCCCATCGGGGAGCTGTTTTTT	CATSRFQDPIGELFF
TRBV3-1	-	TRBJ2-1	-	TGTGCCAGCAGCCAAGAGGGTGCAGGGATCAGGGCGAATGAGCAGTTCTTC	CASSQEGAGIRANEQFF
TRBV20-1	few	TRBJ2-2	-	TGCAGTGCGGACGAGAGAGGGACCGGGGAGCTGTTTTTT	CSADERGTGELFF
TRBV12-5	few	TRBJ1-5	-	TGTGCTAGTGGCCCTACAGGTCAGCTCAATCAGCCCCAGCATTTT	CASGPTGQLNQPQHF
TRBV12-3/TRBV12-4	-	TRBJ1-1	-	TGTGCCAGCAGAAGTCAGGGTTTCGGAGCTTTCTTT	CASRSQGFGAFF
TRBV7-7	few	TRBJ2-1	-	TGTGCTAGCAGCTTATTGGGCAACAATGAGCAGTTCTTC	CASSLLGNNEQFF
TRBV12-3/TRBV12-4	few	TRBJ2-1	-	TGTGCCAGCAGTTTCAGACAGGCCAAATGGGATGAGCAGTTCTTC	CASSFRQAKWDEQFF
TRBV13	few	TRBJ2-7	TRBD1	TGTGCCAGCAGCTTAGGGGATAGGGACAGGGGTCCCTACGAGCAGTACTTC	CASSLGDRDRGPYEQYF
TRBV30	-	TRBJ2-7	TRBD1	TGTGCCTGGAGTTCAACCGGGACAGGGTTCGTCGAGCAGTACTTC	CAWSSTGTGFVEQYF
TRBV2	many	TRBJ2-3	TRBD1	TGTGCCAGCAGGGCCACGACAGGGGCAGATACGCAGTATTTT	CASRATTGADTQYF
TRBV4-1	-	TRBJ2-2	-	TGCGCCAGCAGCCCCGGTGGGGCTAGATCGAACACCGGGGAGCTGTTTTTT	CASSPGGARSNTGELFF
TRBV4-3	few	TRBJ2-3	TRBD2	TGCGCCAGCAGCCAAGCATTAGCGGGAGGTTTAGATACGCAGTATTTT	CASSQALAGGLDTQYF
TRBV7-7	-	TRBJ1-4	-	TGTGCTAGCAGCTTAGTCCGCCTTTGGGGTGAGGTCGAAAAACTGTTTTTT	CASSLVRLWGEVEKLFF
TRBV11-2	-	TRBJ2-2	-	TGTGCCAGCAGCCCTGCAGTCGACTATATCCTGACCGGGGAGCTGTTTTTT	CASSPAVDYILTGELFF
TRBV20-1	-	TRBJ2-7	-	TGCAGTGCTAGAGACAGGAGATCCTACGAGCAGTACTTC	CSARDRRSYEQYF